These 9 T cell receptor beta chains came from one sample sequenced in a study of human T cells and chemical hapten exposure. Described time point: patch test 1, 2 weeks after DPC sensitization. As to treatment: therapeutic diphenylcyclopropenone sensitization with weekly scalp DPC. MiXCR was run by TCRdb on the RACE reads, yielding one entry per CDR3 protein. This table holds around 110,000 distinct CDR3 sequences, about 12% found once. Sequencing was performed on whole blood, taken in connection with sensitization to the hapten diphenylcyclopropenone (DPC). The receptors originated from a woman in her forties or fifties with alopecia areata. Some clones in this sample may be carry-over from other donors' samples.

This clonotype was picked up a small number of times. The J gene is TRBJ1-1, the V gene TRBV18; perhaps TRBD1 as D (6 bases). V shed 4 bases and J shed 1 base, with 10 bases lying between them. CDR1 KGHSH and CDR2 LQKENI come from the germline V gene. CDR3 length: 14 residues. CDR3 residues: CASSLARGNTEAFF. The CDR3, as DNA: TGTGCCAGCTCACTCGCCAGGGGGAACACTGAAGCTTTCTTT.

This chain connects TRBV29-1 to TRBJ2-1; 12 bases line up with TRBD2. The V and J ends lost 4 bases and 4 bases, in that order; junction bases with no gene match: 5. CDR3 length equals 15 residues. CDR1 and CDR2 (germline): SQVTM, ANQGSEA. CDR3 loop: CSVGNLAGGYNEQFF. CDR3 nucleotides: TGCAGCGTTGGAAACCTAGCGGGAGGGTACAATGAGCAGTTCTTC.

This clonotype showed up many times. The CDR3, as DNA: TGTGCCAGCAGCCCCCGAAGTGGAGGGATTGGTCAGCCCCAGCATTTT. Protein product: CASSPRSGGIGQPQHF. The chain recombines TRBV7-8 with TRBJ1-5; D is unresolved. The length of the CDR3 is 16 residues. CDR1 and CDR2 from the germline V gene are SGHVS and FQNEAQ. Trimming took off 5 bases at V and 6 bases at J, with 20 bases between the two ends.

This clonotype was seen more than once but under ten times. V gene TRBV6-2 or TRBV6-3 combines with J gene TRBJ1-2, with D perhaps matching TRBD1 (5 bases). Germline values: CDR1 MNHEY, CDR2 SVGEGT. The CDR3 consists of 14 residues. With 2 bases removed from V and 4 bases from J, the gap between germline ends came to 11 bases. Here the CDR3 DNA reads TGTGCCAGCAGTTACGGACAACCCGGCTATGGCTACACCTTC. Amino acids: CASSYGQPGYGYTF.

This clonotype has a count of ten or more. In DNA, the CDR3 is TGTGCCAGCAGCTTAGCTCCTGGGGAGCAGTACTTC. Translated, it gives CASSLAPGEQYF. The gene calls are TRBV7-2 and TRBJ2-7; D is unclear. Trimming removed 0 bases at V and 7 bases at J, with 7 bases between. The germline V gene has CDR1 SGHTA and CDR2 FQGNSA. The CDR3 sequence is 12 residues long.

This clonotype was observed many times. The chain links TRBV5-1 to TRBJ2-1; 7 bases agree with TRBD2. The CDR3 contains 16 residues. CDR1 SGHRS and CDR2 YFSETQ come from the germline V gene. The V segment lost 4 bases and the J segment 7 bases; nucleotides outside the gene matches: 14. DNA of the CDR3: TGCGCCAGCAGCCACCGAGCCTCGGCGGGAGAGAATGAGCAGTTCTTC. It specifies CASSHRASAGENEQFF. Complete variable domain (other parts from reference TRBV5-1 and TRBJ2-1): KAGVTQTPRYLIKTRGQQVTLSCSPISGHRSVSWYQQTPGQGLQFLFEYFSETQRNKGNFPGRFSGRQFSNSRSEMNVSTLELGDSALYLCASSHRASAGENEQFFGPGTRLTVL.

This clonotype came up many times. This chain connects TRBV7-9 to TRBJ1-3; D is possibly TRBD1 (5 bases). Looked up from germline, CDR1 is SEHNR and CDR2 is FQNEAQ (reference sequence). V lost 11 bases and J lost 0, with 20 bases in between. The CDR3 covers 16 residues. DNA for the CDR3: TGTGCCGGAACGGACACCTATTCACACTCTGGAAACACCATATATTTT. Protein product: CAGTDTYSHSGNTIYF.

This clonotype was seen at least ten times. The chain has TRBV12-3 or TRBV12-4 and TRBJ2-2, with D perhaps matching TRBD1 (7 bases). V was trimmed by 5 bases and J by 1 base, leaving 11 bases between them. This CDR3 is built from 15 residues. The CDR3 nucleotides read TGTGCCAGCAGTCAGGGGGGTTGGAACACCGGGGAGCTGTTTTTT. Protein product: CASSQGGWNTGELFF.

There are a few counts of this clonotype. The chain joins TRBV10-3 to TRBJ2-7, with D uncertain. The V gene's germline CDR1 is ENHRY and CDR2 SYGVKD. V lost 11 bases to trimming and J lost 2 bases, with 13 bases between them. The CDR3 has 12 residues. CDR3 coding DNA: TGTGCCGTCCAGGTGGACGCCTACGAGCAGTACTTC. This encodes CAVQVDAYEQYF.